This T cell receptor (beta chain) comes out of a study of cytomegalovirus exposure and HLA in healthy donors. This clone was seen a single time. PCR involved 60 Vbeta and 13 Jbeta primers. Assay: immunoSEQ multiplex PCR; the TCRdb copy retains only in-frame clones and omits some. The sample holds 90,000 to 110,000 clones; just over 75% are singletons and the top ten take more than 8%. CDR1 is SGHVS, CDR2 FQNEAQ, per germline. Trimming removed 5 bases at V and 0 bases at J, with 11 bases between. The CDR3 extends over 14 amino acids. The chain carries TRBV7-8 and TRBJ2-7, with D maybe TRBD1 (6 bases). The receptor was isolated from a middle-aged man in good health and CMV-seropositive. The material sequenced was PBMCs. CDR3 in DNA: TGTGCCAGCAGCCCAGGGGCGAGCTCCTACGAGCAGTACTTC. Protein sequence: CASSPGASSYEQYF.